What follows are 3 T cell receptor beta chains derived from one specimen sequenced in a study of blood T cells in healthy people across ages. A second PCR, run for about 6 to 11 cycles, used a sample-barcoded 5' primer plus a J-beta primer mix. TCRdb processed the 5' RACE reads anew with MiXCR; each CDR3 protein has one entry. The table records 850,000 to 1,000,000 distinct CDR3 sequences, roughly 47% of them present only once. The sample consisted of blood. The receptors were sampled from a woman in her sixties in good health.

The chain recombines TRBV12-3 or TRBV12-4 with TRBJ1-1; D is ambiguous. CDR3 length equals 16 residues. V was pared by 6 bases and J by 0 bases, with 17 bases between. The CDR3 DNA follows: TGTGCCAGCAGACCCAACCTAGGCACCATGAACACTGAAGCTTTCTTT. Translation gives CASRPNLGTMNTEAFF.

This clonotype was recorded a few times. In DNA, the CDR3 is TGTGCCAGCAGTGACCCAGGGAACACTGAAGCTTTCTTT. Amino acids: CASSDPGNTEAFF. The chain combines TRBV25-1 with TRBJ1-1; no firm D call. V lost 3 bases and J lost 1, with 6 bases in between. The CDR3 length is 13 residues. Looked up from germline, CDR1 is MGHDK and CDR2 is SYGVNS.

The genes are TRBV7-9 and TRBJ1-4; D gene uncertain. CDR3 length: 15 residues. The germline CDR1 and CDR2 sequences are SEHNR and FQNEAQ (reference sequence). The V end was cut by 5 bases, the J end by 1 base, with 11 bases between. The CDR3 DNA follows: TGTGCCAGCAGCCAAGCGGGTCGAACTAATGAAAAACTGTTTTTT. Its protein is CASSQAGRTNEKLFF. Combining the CDR3 with reference TRBV7-9 and TRBJ1-4 gives the whole variable domain DTGVSQNPRHKITKRGQNVTFRCDPISEHNRLYWYRQTLGQGPEFLTYFQNEAQLEKSRLLSDRFSAERPKGSFSTLEIQRTEQGDSAMYLCASSQAGRTNEKLFFGSGTQLSVL.